The clone carrying this T cell receptor beta chain showed up many times. Antigen: not known. This sample stems from a study of breast tumors, draining lymph nodes, adjacent tissues. Axillary draining lymph nodes of breast cancer patients supplied the node samples. Study findings and constraints: Tumor TCR diversity was below lymph nodes but above nontumor tissue. The data were judged consistent with most tumor T cells coming from lymph node and expanding in tumor. Tumor T cell lymph node origin was a supported hypothesis, not proven.

TCRdb reprocessed the multiplex PCR reads with MiXCR, giving one entry per CDR3 protein. The top ten hold under 3% of the sample, which has more than 100,000 distinct CDR3 sequences, about a fifth seen once. Germline assignment: CDR1 DFQATT and CDR2 SNEGSKA (reference sequence). The V gene lost 1 base and the J gene lost 6 bases, with 15 bases spanning the gap. The CDR3 runs 14 residues. Sequencing input: axillary lymph node tissue. The V call is TRBV20-1, the J call TRBJ1-2; D is undetermined. The receptor comes from a female donor with breast cancer. Some clones in this sample may be carry-over from other donors' samples. This CDR3 reads CSARVPGSIDGYTF. For the CDR3, the DNA is TGCAGTGCTAGAGTCCCGGGATCTATCGATGGCTACACCTTC.